This is a list of T cell receptor beta chains from one sample in a study of cytomegalovirus exposure and HLA in healthy donors. The assay was immunoSEQ multiplex PCR, and TCRdb's table has in-frame clones only and misses some. The sample yields around 130,000 clones, around 8.5% seen once. The sequencing input was PBMCs. The receptors here all came from a man aged 40-49 years in good health and CMV-seronegative. CDR3s include the opening cysteine and the closing phenylalanine or tryptophan. A D gene is named only where the DNA matches it firmly. Expanded clones get a size class; other rows say once, few or many, or leave the size out.

V gene,clone size,CDR3 length,J gene,D gene,CDR3 protein,CDR3 DNA
TRBV18,few,15,TRBJ2-1,-,CASSPLRGGLNEQFF,TGTGCCAGCTCACCACTGAGGGGGGGCCTTAATGAGCAGTTCTTC
TRBV4-3,-,13,TRBJ2-1,-,CASSRGILHEQFF,TGCGCCAGCAGCCGCGGAATCCTCCATGAGCAGTTCTTC
TRBV4-1,few,14,TRBJ1-5,TRBD1,CASSLGTGSRPQHF,TGCGCCAGCAGCCTTGGGACAGGAAGTCGGCCCCAGCATTTT
TRBV4-1,-,13,TRBJ2-7,-,CASSSSQLYEQYF,TGCGCCAGCAGCTCGTCTCAACTCTACGAGCAGTACTTC
TRBV9,-,13,TRBJ1-2,-,CASSVQGLYGYTF,TGTGCCAGCAGCGTACAGGGGCTCTATGGCTACACCTTC
TRBV4-1,-,21,TRBJ2-5,TRBD2,CARASQSRKSVQRGYQETQYF,TGCGCCAGGGCTTCCCAATCCAGAAAGTCGGTCCAGCGGGGGTACCAAGAGACCCAGTACTTC
TRBV7-2,-,17,TRBJ2-3,TRBD2,CASSPRTSGGLTDTQYF,TGTGCCAGCAGCCCTCGGACTAGCGGGGGCCTCACAGATACGCAGTATTTT
TRBV13,few,15,TRBJ2-7,TRBD1,CASSRRGQTAYEQYF,TGTGCCAGCAGCCGCCGGGGACAGACCGCCTACGAGCAGTACTTC
TRBV5-4,-,15,TRBJ2-2,-,CASSFLTEVGGELFF,TGTGCCAGCAGCTTTCTGACAGAAGTAGGCGGGGAGCTGTTTTTT
TRBV28,-,12,TRBJ1-5,-,CASSPNLQPQHF,TGTGCCAGCAGCCCTAACTTACAGCCCCAGCATTTT
TRBV19,few,13,TRBJ2-3,-,CASSGISTDTQYF,TGTGCCAGTAGTGGCATTAGCACAGATACGCAGTATTTT
TRBV4-1,-,15,TRBJ2-2,TRBD1,CASSQEPGGLGELFF,TGCGCCAGCAGCCAAGAACCAGGGGGCCTCGGGGAGCTGTTTTTT
TRBV27,few,15,TRBJ2-1,TRBD1,CASSPSGGYNNEQFF,TGTGCCAGCAGTCCCTCAGGGGGCTATAACAATGAGCAGTTCTTC
TRBV19,-,12,TRBJ2-7,TRBD2,CASSGRDYEQYF,TGTGCCAGTAGTGGGAGGGACTACGAGCAGTACTTC
TRBV6-5,-,14,TRBJ1-1,TRBD1,CASRPDRANTEAFF,TGTGCCAGCAGGCCTGACAGGGCGAACACTGAAGCTTTCTTT
TRBV10-2,-,14,TRBJ1-1,-,CASSEGREGTEAFF,TGCGCCAGCAGTGAGGGGCGGGAGGGCACTGAAGCTTTCTTT